This section outlines one TCR beta chain sequence together with its context. No antigen is known for it. One base away there is no much larger clone; base qualities are not given. Inclusion was restricted to participants for whom at least one PBMC sample before ART initiation and at least two post-ART samples were available. Every participant with HIV received treatment in the United States of America. Before DNA extraction, cryopreserved samples containing about 0.9-10 million PBMC were thawed and washed. At the time of the earliest PBMC sample, participants with HIV were aged between about 23 and 55 years. Per participant, PBMC samples came from 1-4 timepoints prior to ART initiation and 2-8 timepoints following ART initiation, for a median of 7 samples. Serial HIV viral load, CD4+ T-cell count, ART history and demographic data were obtained for every participant. A Qiagen kit on a QIAcube was used to extract genomic DNA from unsorted PBMC, with samples processed in batches of 12.

The junction shows trimming of 2 bases on V and 12 bases on J, and the gene matches do not reach 6 bases of it. The germline V gene encodes CDR1 MDHEN and CDR2 SYDVKM. The CDR3 goes from the cysteine to the phenylalanine over 13 residues. Of all the DNA, just the CDR3 is kept, 39 bases in frame from base 1. The immunoSEQ hsTCRB v3.0 assay was used at survey level resolution for TRB variable region sequencing. The target sequencing depth for TRB was about 40,000-55,000 T-cell genomes per sample. TRB libraries were pooled and sequenced on an Illumina MiSeq using a v3 150-cycle kit. The authors' pipeline ran thus. Repertoire analysis was performed in R inside a reproducible Nextflow workflow that covered QC, data transformation and analysis. LymphoSeq2, an R package for AIRR-Seq data exploration, was used to implement custom analyses. Several samples yielding fewer than 5000 total TRB sequences were excluded, leaving around 190 analyzed HIV repertoires. Of the roughly 180 retained HIV repertoires, 55 to 60 were collected before and around 130 after ART initiation. Repertoires were downsampled to 5000 TRB nucleotide sequences, and summary statistics were averaged over 100 downsampling iterations. The analysis kept only TRB sequences whose CDR3 regions were at least seven amino acids long. Two measures captured diversity: a Shannon entropy-derived clonality score and the Gini coefficient. In repertoire networks, the top 5000 CDR3 amino acid sequences were linked whenever an edit distance of one separated two sequences. For TRB CDR3 amino acid sequences, antigen specificity groups and MHC restriction were predicted with GLIPH2. CDR3 amino acid sequences were matched against VDJdb and McPAS-TCR to flag known CMV, EBV, HIV or tissue antigen associations. Pre-ART, post-ART and control groups were compared with Wilcoxon signed-rank tests and Holm-Bonferroni correction. Held by TCRdb, this immuneACCESS table contains in-frame sequences only and omits some clones. Under half of the omission traces to an unresolved V gene where checked; the cause of the rest is unknown. The V and J calls and clone size come from that table; D and trimming were worked out from the DNA. The sample records about 25,000 clones, 80% to 90% of which are singletons. Of the sample, about a sixth falls within the top ten clones.

The data derive from a study of long-term antiretroviral therapy in people with HIV (dated by TCRdb to the early 2020s). About the study as a whole: The earliest samples were collected about a decade before the 2015 WHO recommendation for immediate ART, when ART was typically delayed until CD4 counts fell. Test extractions of a monoclonal T-cell line alongside approximately 34 polyclonal samples showed no cross-contamination during QIAcube processing. From some 30 adults with confirmed HIV infection, the cohort provided approximately 190 cryopreserved PBMC samples, gathered serially across a mean of about six years (range 1-12). About 35% of the 30 participants with HIV were female. A retrospective serial study tested whether ART initiation and durable HIV suppression were associated with changes in peripheral blood TRB repertoire composition and diversity.

Paper-wide results and their limitations: A significant increase in TRB diversity was found to be associated with ART initiation, although TRB diversity was observed to remain significantly below that of transplant donor controls even after long-term ART. The samples span the years 2004 to 2017, and the ART regimens used at that time may not be as effective as current regimens. HIV repertoires had narrower CDR3 length ranges than controls, and the network structure suggested an antigen-experienced repertoire that shifted only slightly toward naive after ART. Because pre-ART samples had limited cell numbers, profiling was done on unsorted PBMC rather than on sorted CD4+ and CD8+ T cells. At every time point, the repertoire was dominated by expanded TRB clones first identified before ART initiation, although this dominance fluctuated and, in many PLHIV, declined after ART. No data were available on ART adherence, viral resistance or therapy changes, limiting inferences about post-ART repertoire changes. Because PBMC availability was limited, only the TCR beta chain was sequenced, with no alpha chain pairing.

The sample consisted of unsorted PBMCs, taken 1.2 years after starting antiretroviral therapy. This clonotype was sampled from a man aged 45 to 65 with HIV. Recombination joined TRBV28 with TRBJ1-1; TRBD1 agrees with 10 junctional bases. The CDR3 has the sequence CASSLPTGGSPFF. The DNA sequence follows: TGTGCCAGCAGTTTACCGACAGGGGGCTCACCTTTCTTT.